This entry is about one T cell receptor beta chain. This entry comes from a study of T cell changes during pregnancy in multiple sclerosis. Clones were read by immunoSEQ multiplex PCR, and TCRdb kept only the in-frame ones, dropping some. The data show roughly 48,000 clones, 88% seen once. V shed 1 base and J 3 bases; nucleotides not matched to a gene: 7. CDR1 SGHRS and CDR2 YFSETQ come from the germline V gene. The CDR3 has 16 residues. V is TRBV5-1 and J is TRBJ2-7; 10 bases line up with TRBD2. The receptor's source is a female donor with multiple sclerosis, enrolled in a pregnancy study. The sample here was CD4+ T cells from peripheral blood mononuclear cells, taken in the second trimester of pregnancy. CDR3 in amino acids: CASSLWTSGLLYEQYF. The CDR3 nucleotides read TGCGCCAGCAGCTTGTGGACTAGCGGTCTTCTCTACGAGCAGTACTTC.